This TCR beta chain comes out of a study of breast tumors, draining lymph nodes, adjacent tissues. V dropped 1 base and J dropped 1 base, with 5 bases sitting between them. CDR3 length equals 13 residues. In germline, CDR1 is MGHDK, CDR2 SYGVNS. General observations from the study: Luminal-like breast cancer showed significantly higher tumor–nontumor repertoire similarity than basal-like.

To note about this clonotype: Its specificity is not known.

MiXCR, run by TCRdb on the multiplex PCR reads, gives a single entry per CDR3 protein. The table shows tens of thousands of distinct CDR3 sequences, with around 45% occurring only once. The rearrangement joins TRBV25-1 to TRBJ2-7; D not certain. This TCR was sampled from a female donor with breast cancer. Some clones in this sample may be carry-over from other donors' samples. Sequencing was performed on breast tumor tissue. The CDR3 region is CASSESGSYEQYF. As DNA, the CDR3 is TGTGCCAGCAGTGAATCTGGGTCCTACGAGCAGTACTTC.